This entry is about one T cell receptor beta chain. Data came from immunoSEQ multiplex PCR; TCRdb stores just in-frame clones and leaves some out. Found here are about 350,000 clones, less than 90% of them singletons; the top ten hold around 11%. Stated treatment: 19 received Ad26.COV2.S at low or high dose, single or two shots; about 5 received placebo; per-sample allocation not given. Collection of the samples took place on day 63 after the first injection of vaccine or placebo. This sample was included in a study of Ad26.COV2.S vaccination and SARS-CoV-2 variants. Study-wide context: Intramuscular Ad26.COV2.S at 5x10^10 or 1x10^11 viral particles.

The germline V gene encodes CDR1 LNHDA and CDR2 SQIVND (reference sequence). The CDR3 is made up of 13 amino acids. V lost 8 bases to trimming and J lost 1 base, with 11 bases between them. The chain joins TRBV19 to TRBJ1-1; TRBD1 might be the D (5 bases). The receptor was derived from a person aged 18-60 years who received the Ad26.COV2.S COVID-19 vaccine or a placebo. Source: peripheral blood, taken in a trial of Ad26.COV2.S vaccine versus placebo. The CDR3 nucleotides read TGTGCCAGTGCCAGGGCTACGAACACTGAAGCTTTCTTT. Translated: CASARATNTEAFF.